This is a list of T cell receptor beta chains from one sample in a study of radiotherapy plus CTLA-4 blockade in lung cancer. Sequencing used immunoSEQ multiplex PCR; TCRdb keeps in-frame clones, though not all of them. The sample records over 100,000 clones, 81% being singletons. Specimen: peripheral blood, collected from a patient treated with radiotherapy plus ipilimumab. The source of these receptors is a human donor with non-small cell lung cancer that progressed on radiotherapy plus ipilimumab. Some clones in this sample may be carry-over from other donors' samples. Both conserved end residues are part of each CDR3. A D gene is named only where the DNA matches it firmly. Size is omitted from some rows. Given values are once, few, many or a class for expanded clones.

NA	TRBV19	TRBD1	TRBJ2-3	CASSLGGGFPTDTQYF	TGTGCCAGTAGTCTAGGGGGCGGTTTCCCCACAGATACGCAGTATTTT
NA	TRBV5-8	TRBD1	TRBJ2-5	CASSLRGQVQETQYF	TGTGCCAGCAGCCTAAGGGGACAGGTCCAAGAGACCCAGTACTTC
NA	TRBV9	NA	TRBJ2-3	CASNPSGTSTDTQYF	TGTGCCAGCAACCCCTCCGGCACTAGCACAGATACGCAGTATTTT
NA	TRBV7-9	TRBD1	TRBJ1-1	CASSQGQAEAFF	TGTGCCAGCAGCCAGGGACAGGCTGAAGCTTTCTTT
NA	TRBV4-3	NA	TRBJ1-4	CASSRGRGGGEKLFF	TGCGCCAGCAGCCGAGGGCGTGGGGGGGGCGAAAAACTGTTTTTT
few	TRBV7-9	TRBD2	TRBJ2-1	CASSLEGTSVEQFF	TGTGCCAGCAGCTTAGAGGGGACTAGCGTAGAGCAGTTCTTC
NA	TRBV19	TRBD1	TRBJ1-1	CASSIRWTGNTEAFF	TGTGCCAGTAGTATTCGGTGGACAGGGAACACTGAAGCTTTCTTT
NA	TRBV7-2	NA	TRBJ2-3	CASSLMGRGIDTQYF	TGTGCCAGCAGCTTAATGGGCAGGGGAATAGATACGCAGTATTTT
NA	TRBV6-5	TRBD1	TRBJ1-1	CASSEQGQWVWAFF	TGTGCCAGCAGTGAACAGGGACAGTGGGTGTGGGCTTTCTTT
NA	TRBV11-2	NA	TRBJ1-5	CASSLTRGPQHF	TGTGCCAGCAGCTTAACCCGTGGGCCCCAGCATTTT
once	TRBV7-8	TRBD2	TRBJ2-2	CASSSRLAESANTGELFF	TGTGCCAGCAGCTCTCGACTAGCGGAGAGCGCCAACACCGGGGAGCTGTTTTTT
NA	TRBV7-2	NA	TRBJ1-6	CASSLAEDSPLYF	TGTGCCAGCAGCTTAGCGGAGGATTCACCCCTCTACTTT
NA	TRBV7-9	NA	TRBJ1-1	CASSVGAFATEAFF	TGTGCCAGCAGCGTAGGGGCCTTCGCTACTGAAGCTTTCTTT
NA	TRBV7-9	NA	TRBJ2-7	CASSLSVNEQYF	TGTGCCAGCAGCTTAAGTGTAAACGAGCAGTACTTC
NA	TRBV27	NA	TRBJ2-7	CASSSGTASSYEQYF	TGTGCCAGCAGTTCTGGGACTGCGAGCTCCTACGAGCAGTACTTC
NA	TRBV4-1	NA	TRBJ1-6	CASSPLGPSPLHF	TGCGCCAGCAGCCCTCTAGGGCCTTCACCCCTCCACTTT
medium-sized	TRBV28	NA	TRBJ1-2	CASSLNLYGYTF	TGTGCCAGCAGTTTAAACCTCTATGGCTACACCTTC
NA	TRBV9	NA	TRBJ1-2	CASSVAGVRTSGYTF	TGTGCCAGCAGCGTAGCAGGGGTAAGGACCTCCGGCTACACCTTC
NA	TRBV7-2	NA	TRBJ1-1	CASSAGTATEAFF	TGTGCCAGCAGCGCGGGGACGGCCACTGAAGCTTTCTTT
NA	TRBV27	NA	TRBJ1-1	CASSLLRNTEAFF	TGTGCCAGCAGCCTCCTACGGAACACTGAAGCTTTCTTT
NA	TRBV5-1	TRBD2	TRBJ2-3	CASSLAGTGGPRTDTQYF	TGCGCCAGCAGCTTGGCCGGGACGGGGGGGCCGCGTACAGATACGCAGTATTTT
NA	TRBV6-1	NA	TRBJ2-5	CASRHGETQYF	TGTGCCAGCAGACACGGGGAGACCCAGTACTTC
NA	TRBV6-5	NA	TRBJ1-2	CASNPGQATDGYTF	TGTGCCAGCAACCCCGGGCAGGCCACAGATGGCTACACCTTC
few	TRBV18	NA	TRBJ2-7	CASSPPGSGSYEQYF	TGTGCCAGCTCACCACCCGGCTCAGGGTCCTACGAGCAGTACTTC
NA	TRBV19	TRBD1	TRBJ1-2	CASSTPERGGDYGYTF	TGTGCCAGTAGTACCCCTGAGCGAGGGGGCGACTATGGCTACACCTTC
once	TRBV6-5	NA	TRBJ1-2	CASLSPGALTDGYTF	TGTGCCAGCCTGTCACCAGGGGCATTAACGGATGGCTACACCTTC
once	TRBV4-3	TRBD1	TRBJ2-3	CASSQDRDRATDTQYF	TGCGCCAGCAGCCAAGATCGGGACAGGGCCACAGATACGCAGTATTTT
few	TRBV7-2	NA	TRBJ1-2	CASSPSEGRDGYTF	TGTGCCAGCAGCCCCTCGGAAGGTCGGGATGGCTACACCTTC
NA	TRBV29-1	NA	TRBJ1-1	CSVDRGGNTEAFF	TGCAGCGTTGACCGGGGGGGTAACACTGAAGCTTTCTTT
NA	TRBV2	TRBD2	TRBJ2-3	CASSRLADTQYF	TGTGCCAGCAGTAGACTAGCCGATACGCAGTATTTT
NA	TRBV7-2	TRBD2	TRBJ2-7	CASSLMGLAGSYEQYF	TGTGCCAGCAGCTTAATGGGACTAGCGGGCTCCTACGAGCAGTACTTC
NA	TRBV19	NA	TRBJ1-6	CASSDIPNSPLHF	TGTGCCAGTAGTGACATCCCAAATTCACCCCTCCACTTT